The present T cell receptor beta chain was sequenced within a study of T cell responses to AZD1222 COVID-19 vaccine. V gave up 5 bases and J gave up 6 bases; unmatched junction bases: 7. The germline gives CDR1 SGHAT, CDR2 FQNNGV. The CDR3 consists of 15 residues. Assay used: immunoSEQ multiplex PCR; TCRdb lists only in-frame clones, some missing. The sample yields roughly 100,000 clones, around 90% seen once. This TCR was recovered from an adult who received the AZD1222 COVID-19 vaccine. This chain links TRBV11-2 with TRBJ2-5; 12 nucleotides align to TRBD2. Sequenced here: peripheral blood, sampled 28 days after the second AZD1222 dose. CDR3 DNA: TGTGCCAGCAGCGAACTGACTAGCGGGAGAAAGACCCAGTACTTC. This translates into CASSELTSGRKTQYF.